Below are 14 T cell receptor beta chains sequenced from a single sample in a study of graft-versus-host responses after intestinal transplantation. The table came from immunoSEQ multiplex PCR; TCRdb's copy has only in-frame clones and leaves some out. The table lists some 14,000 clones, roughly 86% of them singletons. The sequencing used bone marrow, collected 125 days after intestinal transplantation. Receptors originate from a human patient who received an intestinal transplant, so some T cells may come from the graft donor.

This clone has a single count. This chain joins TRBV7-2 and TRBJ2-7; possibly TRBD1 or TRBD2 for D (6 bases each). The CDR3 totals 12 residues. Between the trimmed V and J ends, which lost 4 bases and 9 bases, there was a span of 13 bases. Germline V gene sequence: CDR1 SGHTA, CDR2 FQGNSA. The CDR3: CASSSGGGPQYF. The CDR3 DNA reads TGTGCCAGCAGCTCAGGAGGGGGGCCGCAGTACTTC. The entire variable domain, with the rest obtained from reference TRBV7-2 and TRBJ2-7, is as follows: GAGVSQSPSNKVTEKGKDVELRCDPISGHTALYWYRQSLGQGLEFLIYFQGNSAPDKSGLPSDRFSAERTGGSVSTLTIQRTQQEDSAVYLCASSSGGGPQYFGPGTRLTVT.

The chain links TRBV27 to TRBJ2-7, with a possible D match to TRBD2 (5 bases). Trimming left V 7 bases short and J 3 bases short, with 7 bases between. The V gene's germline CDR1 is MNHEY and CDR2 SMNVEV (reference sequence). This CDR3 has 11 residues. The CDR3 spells CASIRGYEQYF. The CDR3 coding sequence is TGTGCCAGCATCCGGGGCTACGAGCAGTACTTC.

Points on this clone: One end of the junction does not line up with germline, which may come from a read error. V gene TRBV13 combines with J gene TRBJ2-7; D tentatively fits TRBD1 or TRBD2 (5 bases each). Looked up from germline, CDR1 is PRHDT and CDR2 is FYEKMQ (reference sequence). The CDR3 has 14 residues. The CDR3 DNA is TGTGCCAGCAGCATAGGGGACCAGGGTTACGAGCAGTACTTC. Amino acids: CASSIGDQGYEQYF.

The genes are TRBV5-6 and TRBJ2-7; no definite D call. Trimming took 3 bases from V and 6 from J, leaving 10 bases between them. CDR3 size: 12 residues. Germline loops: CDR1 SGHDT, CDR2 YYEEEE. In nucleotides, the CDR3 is TGTGCCAGCAGCTCCCTTGGTAGCGAGCAGTACTTC. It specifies CASSSLGSEQYF.

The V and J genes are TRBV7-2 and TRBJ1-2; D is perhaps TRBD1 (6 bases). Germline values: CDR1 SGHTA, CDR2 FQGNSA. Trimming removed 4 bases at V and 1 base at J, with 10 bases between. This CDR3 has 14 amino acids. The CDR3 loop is CASSSLDSNYGYTF. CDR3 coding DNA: TGTGCCAGCAGCTCCCTGGACAGTAACTATGGCTACACCTTC.

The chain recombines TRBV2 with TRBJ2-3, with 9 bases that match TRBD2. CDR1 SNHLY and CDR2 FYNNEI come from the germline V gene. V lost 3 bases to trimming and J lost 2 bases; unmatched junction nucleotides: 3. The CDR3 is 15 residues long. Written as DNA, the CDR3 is TGTGCCAGCAGTGACGGACTAGCGACCACAGATACGCAGTATTTT. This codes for CASSDGLATTDTQYF.

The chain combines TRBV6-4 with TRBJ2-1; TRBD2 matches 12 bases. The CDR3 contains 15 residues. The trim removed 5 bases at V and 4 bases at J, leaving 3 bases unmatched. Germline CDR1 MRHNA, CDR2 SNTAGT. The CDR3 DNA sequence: TGTGCCAGCAGTACCGGGACTAGCGGGTACAATGAGCAGTTCTTC. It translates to CASSTGTSGYNEQFF.

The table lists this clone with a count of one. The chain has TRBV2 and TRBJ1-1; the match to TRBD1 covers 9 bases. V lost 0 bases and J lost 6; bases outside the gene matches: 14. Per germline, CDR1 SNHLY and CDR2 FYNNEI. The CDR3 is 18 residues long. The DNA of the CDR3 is TGTGCCAGCAGTGAAGCGCTTCGGAACAGGGGGCGGAGTGCTGAAGCTTTCTTT. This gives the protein CASSEALRNRGRSAEAFF.

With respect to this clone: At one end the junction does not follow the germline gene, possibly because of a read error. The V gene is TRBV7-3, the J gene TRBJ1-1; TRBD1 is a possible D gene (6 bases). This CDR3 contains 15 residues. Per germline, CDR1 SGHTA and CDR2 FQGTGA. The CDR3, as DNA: TGTGCCAGCAGCTTGGTCGGGGGCGGGAACGCTGAAGCTTTCTTT. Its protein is CASSLVGGGNAEAFF.

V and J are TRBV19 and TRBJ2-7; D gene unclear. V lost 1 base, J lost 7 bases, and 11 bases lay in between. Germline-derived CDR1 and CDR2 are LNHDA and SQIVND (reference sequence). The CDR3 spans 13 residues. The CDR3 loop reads CASSIAGTDEQYF. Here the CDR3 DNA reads TGTGCCAGTAGTATAGCGGGTACTGATGAGCAGTACTTC. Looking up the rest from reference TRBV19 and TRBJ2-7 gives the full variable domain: DGGITQSPKYLFRKEGQNVTLSCEQNLNHDAMYWYRQDPGQGLRLIYYSQIVNDFQKGDIAEGYSVSREKKESFPLTVTSAQKNPTAFYLCASSIAGTDEQYFGPGTRLTVT.

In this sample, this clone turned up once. CDR3 sequence reads: CASSLMGGQAYEQYF. As DNA, the CDR3 is TGTGCCAGCAGCTTAATGGGAGGACAGGCCTACGAGCAGTACTTC. The chain has TRBV7-3 and TRBJ2-7; D perhaps matches TRBD1 (7 bases). V dropped 1 base and J dropped 2 bases, with 12 bases sitting between them. The CDR3 totals 15 residues. In germline, CDR1 is SGHTA, CDR2 FQGTGA.

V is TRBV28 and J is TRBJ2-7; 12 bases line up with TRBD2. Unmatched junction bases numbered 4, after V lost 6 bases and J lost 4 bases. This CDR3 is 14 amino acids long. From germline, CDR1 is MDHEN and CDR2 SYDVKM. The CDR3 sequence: CASSETSGRYEQYF. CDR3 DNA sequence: TGTGCCAGCAGCGAGACTAGCGGGAGATACGAGCAGTACTTC.

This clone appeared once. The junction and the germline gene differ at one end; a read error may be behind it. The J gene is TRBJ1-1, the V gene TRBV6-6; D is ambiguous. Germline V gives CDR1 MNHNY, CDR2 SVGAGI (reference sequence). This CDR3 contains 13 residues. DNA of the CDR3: TGTGCCAGCAGCCTGGCGGGAAACACTAAAGCTTTCTTT. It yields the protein CASSLAGNTKAFF.

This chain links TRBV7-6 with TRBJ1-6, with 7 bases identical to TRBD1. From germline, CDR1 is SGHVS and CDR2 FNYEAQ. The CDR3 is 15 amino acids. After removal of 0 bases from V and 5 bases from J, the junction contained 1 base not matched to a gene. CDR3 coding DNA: TGTGCCAGCAGCTTAGCGCAGGGGGATAATTCACCCCTCCACTTT. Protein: CASSLAQGDNSPLHF.